Listed here are 2 T cell receptor beta chains from one sample, sequenced in a study of tumor-infiltrating lymphocytes in localized non-small cell lung cancer. Profiling relied on immunoSEQ multiplex PCR, and the TCRdb table lists in-frame clones only, not all of them. The sample lists some 8,100 clones; under 75% were seen once. Source material: uninvolved lung tissue not adjacent to the tumor. Every receptor here comes from a human donor with non-small cell lung cancer.

This clone was detected once. The chain employs TRBV2 and TRBJ1-6; D possibly corresponds to TRBD1 (6 bases). V gave up 6 bases and J gave up 13 bases, with 19 bases separating them. CDR1 is SNHLY and CDR2 is FYNNEI in the germline V gene. CDR3 size: 14 residues. CDR3 amino acids: CASRANRDIRPLHF. The CDR3 nucleotides read TGTGCCAGCAGAGCTAACCGGGACATTCGTCCCCTCCACTTT.

The chain uses TRBV7-7 and TRBJ2-2; TRBD2 matches 7 bases. CDR1 is SSHAT and CDR2 is FNYEAQ in the germline V gene (reference sequence). The CDR3 contains 13 residues. J gave up 6 bases and V 5 bases, and 3 bases lay outside the gene matches. The CDR3 nucleotides are TGTGCCAGCAGCGCGGGGGACTCCGGGGAGCTGTTTTTT. Its translation: CASSAGDSGELFF.